What follows is one T cell receptor beta chain and its context. Its antigen is unknown. This entry belongs to a study of vaccination and CD4 T cells after COVID-19. An Oncomine TCR Beta short-read assay was used to sequence the DNA from cultured CD4+ T cells. TCRdb processed the PCR reads anew with MiXCR; each CDR3 protein has one entry. The sample includes more than 20,000 distinct CDR3 sequences, roughly three fifths of them seen just once. The CDR3 consists of 14 residues. The J segment lost 6 bases and the V segment lost 4 bases, leaving 7 bases of the junction unmatched. Per germline, CDR1 SGHNT and CDR2 YYREEE (reference sequence). The treatment was: approximately nine-day PBMC culture with coronavirus spike peptide pools or control peptides (ViraFEST assay).

The sequences come from CD4+ T cells from blood, cultured in vitro, collected after SARS-CoV-2 vaccination. The clonotype comes from a human donor who received a COVID-19 vaccine. The chain links TRBV5-4 to TRBJ1-2, with 9 bases that match TRBD1. CDR3 region: CASSRPTGGNGYTF. The CDR3 nucleotides read TGTGCCAGCAGCCGCCCCACAGGGGGCAATGGCTACACCTTC.